This TCR beta chain was recorded in a study of T cells in Graves' hyperthyroidism and ophthalmopathy. Study-wide results and limits: Blood held most thyroid clonotypes expanded above 0.001 frequency. Stable hyperthyroidism was separated from ophthalmopathy by a model based on 13 V-J features.

Using RNA transcripts as the source, TCR beta CDR3 regions were amplified. The HTBI primer set served for first-round RT-PCR of the TCR CDR3. TCRdb reprocessed the multiplex PCR reads via MiXCR and lists one record per CDR3 protein. The data contain hundreds of thousands of distinct CDR3 sequences, under 25% of them singletons. This CDR3 has 16 residues. V lost 5 bases to trimming and J lost 0 bases, with 14 bases between them. This clonotype turned up a few times. Its antigen remains unidentified. Uncontrolled infection, other autoimmune disease, pregnancy or lactation disqualified patients from enrolment. Orbital computed tomography, thyroid ultrasound, serum thyroxine and TRAb, and clinical symptoms together informed the diagnoses.

The sequence was collected from a man younger than 45 with Graves' ophthalmopathy. J is TRBJ1-5 and V is TRBV12-3 or TRBV12-4; D gene uncertain. Source material: blood. The CDR3 reads CASSVVAGVSNQPQHF. The CDR3 DNA sequence: TGTGCCAGCAGTGTCGTGGCAGGAGTTAGCAATCAGCCCCAGCATTTT.